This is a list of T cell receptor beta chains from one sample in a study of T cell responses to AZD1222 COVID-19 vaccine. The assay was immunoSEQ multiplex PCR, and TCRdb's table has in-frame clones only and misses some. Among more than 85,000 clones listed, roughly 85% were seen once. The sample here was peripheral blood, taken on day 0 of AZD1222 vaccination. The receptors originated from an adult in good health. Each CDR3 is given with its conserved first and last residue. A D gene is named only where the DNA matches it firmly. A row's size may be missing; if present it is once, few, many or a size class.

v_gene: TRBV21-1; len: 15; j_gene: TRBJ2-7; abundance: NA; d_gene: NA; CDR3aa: CASRLGQGPFYEQYF; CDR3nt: TGTGCCAGCAGACTAGGACAGGGCCCTTTCTACGAGCAGTACTTC
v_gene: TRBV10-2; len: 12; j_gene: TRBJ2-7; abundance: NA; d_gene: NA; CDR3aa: CASREPPYEQYF; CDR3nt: TGCGCCAGCAGGGAACCCCCCTACGAGCAGTACTTC
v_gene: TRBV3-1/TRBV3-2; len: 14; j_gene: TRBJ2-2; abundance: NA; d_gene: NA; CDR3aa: CASSQAAGPGELFF; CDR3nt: TGTGCCAGCAGCCAAGCGGCAGGGCCCGGGGAGCTGTTTTTT
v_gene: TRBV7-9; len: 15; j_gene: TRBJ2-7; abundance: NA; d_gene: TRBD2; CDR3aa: CASSSGTSGNYEQYF; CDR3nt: TGTGCCAGCAGCTCCGGGACTAGCGGCAACTACGAGCAGTACTTC
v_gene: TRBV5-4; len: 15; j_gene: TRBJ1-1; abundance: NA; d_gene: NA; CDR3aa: CASSRSGPRNTEAFF; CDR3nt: TGTGCCAGCAGCCGGTCCGGCCCGCGGAACACTGAAGCTTTCTTT
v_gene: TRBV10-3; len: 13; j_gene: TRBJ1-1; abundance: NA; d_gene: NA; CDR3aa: CAIQTSQGSEAFF; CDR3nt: TGTGCCATCCAGACCTCACAGGGTTCTGAAGCTTTCTTT
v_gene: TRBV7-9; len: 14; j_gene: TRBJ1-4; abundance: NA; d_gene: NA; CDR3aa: CASSYPRGGEKLFF; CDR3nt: TGTGCCAGCAGCTACCCGAGAGGGGGAGAAAAACTGTTTTTT
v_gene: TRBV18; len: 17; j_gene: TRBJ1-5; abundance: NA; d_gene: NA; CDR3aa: CASSPRTQQSSNQPQHF; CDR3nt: TGTGCCAGCTCACCACGGACCCAACAGTCTAGCAATCAGCCCCAGCATTTT
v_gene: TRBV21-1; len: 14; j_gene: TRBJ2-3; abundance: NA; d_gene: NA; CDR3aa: CASSTRAPTDTQYF; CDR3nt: TGTGCCAGCAGCACCCGGGCCCCCACAGATACGCAGTATTTT
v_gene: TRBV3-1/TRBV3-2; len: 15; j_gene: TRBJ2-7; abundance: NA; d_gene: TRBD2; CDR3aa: CASSQGISGSYEQYF; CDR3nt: TGTGCCAGCAGCCAAGGGATTAGCGGGAGCTACGAGCAGTACTTC
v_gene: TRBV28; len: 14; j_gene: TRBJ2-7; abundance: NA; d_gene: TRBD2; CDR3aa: CASNQRGVPYEQYF; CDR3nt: TGTGCCAGCAACCAGCGGGGGGTCCCCTACGAGCAGTACTTC
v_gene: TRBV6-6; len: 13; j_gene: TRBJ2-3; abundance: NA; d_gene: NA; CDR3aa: CASNLGPTDTQYF; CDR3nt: TGTGCCAGCAACCTCGGTCCCACAGATACGCAGTATTTT
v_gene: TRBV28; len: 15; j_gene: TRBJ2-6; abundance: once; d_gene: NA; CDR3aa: CASRNRRDGGNVLTF; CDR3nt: TGTGCCAGCAGAAACCGTCGGGACGGAGGTAACGTCCTGACTTTC
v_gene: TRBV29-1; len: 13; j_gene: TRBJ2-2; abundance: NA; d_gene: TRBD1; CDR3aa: CSVGQIRDGELFF; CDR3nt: TGCAGCGTGGGACAGATTAGGGACGGGGAGCTGTTTTTT
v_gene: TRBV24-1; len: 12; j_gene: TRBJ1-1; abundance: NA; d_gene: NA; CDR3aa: CATRGANTEAFF; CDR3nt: TGTGCCACCAGGGGGGCCAACACTGAAGCTTTCTTT
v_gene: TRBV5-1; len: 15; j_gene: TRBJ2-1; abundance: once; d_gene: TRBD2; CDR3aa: CASSETSGSYNEQFF; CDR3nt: TGCGCCAGCAGCGAGACTAGCGGGAGCTACAATGAGCAGTTCTTC
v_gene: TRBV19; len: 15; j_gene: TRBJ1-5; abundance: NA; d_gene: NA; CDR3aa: CASSIVRGTDQPQHF; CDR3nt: TGTGCCAGTAGTATTGTGAGGGGTACGGATCAGCCCCAGCATTTT
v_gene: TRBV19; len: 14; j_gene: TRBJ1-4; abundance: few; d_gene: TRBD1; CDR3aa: CASSADRGNEKLFF; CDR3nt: TGTGCCAGTAGTGCGGACAGGGGAAACGAAAAACTGTTTTTT
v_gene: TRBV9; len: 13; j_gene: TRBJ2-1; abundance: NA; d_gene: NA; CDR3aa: CASSGTVYNEQFF; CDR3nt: TGTGCCAGCAGCGGGACAGTATACAATGAGCAGTTCTTC
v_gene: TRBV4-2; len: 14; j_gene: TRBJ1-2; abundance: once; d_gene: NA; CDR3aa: CASSQGRGYYGYTF; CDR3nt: TGTGCCAGCAGCCAAGGTCGCGGGTATTATGGCTACACCTTC
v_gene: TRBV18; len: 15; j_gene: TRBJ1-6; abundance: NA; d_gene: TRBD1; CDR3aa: CASSPGQGDNSPLHF; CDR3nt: TGTGCCAGCTCACCAGGACAGGGCGACAATTCACCCCTCCACTTT
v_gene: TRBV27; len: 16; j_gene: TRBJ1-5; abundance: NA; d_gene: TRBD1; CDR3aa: CASSPLGTGASGAQHF; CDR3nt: TGTGCCAGCAGTCCCCTTGGGACAGGGGCATCGGGAGCCCAGCATTTT
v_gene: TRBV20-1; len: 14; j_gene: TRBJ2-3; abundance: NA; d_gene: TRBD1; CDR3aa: CSASRQGERDTQYF; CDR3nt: TGCAGTGCTAGTCGACAGGGTGAGAGAGATACGCAGTATTTT
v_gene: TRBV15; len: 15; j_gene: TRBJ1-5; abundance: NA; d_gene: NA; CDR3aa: CATSSPHRDFQPQHF; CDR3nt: TGTGCCACCAGCAGCCCTCACAGGGACTTTCAGCCCCAGCATTTT
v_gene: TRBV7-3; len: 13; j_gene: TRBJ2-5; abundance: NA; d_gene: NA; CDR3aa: CASSPGTRETQYF; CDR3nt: TGTGCCAGCAGTCCCGGGACCAGGGAGACCCAGTACTTC
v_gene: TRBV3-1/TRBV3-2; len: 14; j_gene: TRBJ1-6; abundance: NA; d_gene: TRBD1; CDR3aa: CASSQGTDNSPLHF; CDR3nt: TGTGCCAGCAGCCAGGGGACAGATAATTCACCCCTCCACTTT
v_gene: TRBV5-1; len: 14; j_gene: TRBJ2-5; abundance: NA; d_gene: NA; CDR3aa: CASSDGRSQETQYF; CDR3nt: TGCGCCAGCAGCGATGGACGGAGCCAAGAGACCCAGTACTTC
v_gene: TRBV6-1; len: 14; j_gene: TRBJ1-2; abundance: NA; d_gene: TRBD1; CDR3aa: CASSEIGTGYGYTF; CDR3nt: TGTGCCAGCAGTGAGATCGGGACAGGATATGGCTACACCTTC
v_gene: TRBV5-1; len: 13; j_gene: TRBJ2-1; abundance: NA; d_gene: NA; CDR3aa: CASSNGQSNEQFF; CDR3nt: TGCGCCAGCAGCAACGGACAGAGCAATGAGCAGTTCTTC
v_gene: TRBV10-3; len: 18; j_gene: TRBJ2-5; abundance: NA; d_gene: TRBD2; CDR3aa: CAISLGTSGSRRGETQYF; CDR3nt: TGTGCCATCAGCCTCGGTACTAGCGGGAGCCGACGGGGGGAGACCCAGTACTTC
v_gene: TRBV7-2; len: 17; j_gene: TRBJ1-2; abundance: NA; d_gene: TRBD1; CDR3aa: CASSLARTGGTNYGYTF; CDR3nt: TGTGCCAGCAGCTTAGCTCGGACAGGGGGGACTAACTATGGCTACACCTTC